This TCR beta chain came from a study of cytomegalovirus exposure and HLA in healthy donors. As for the study in general: The platform used for the 100 to 150 validation repertoires matched that of the approximately 670 first-cohort repertoires, a later analysis reported.

Using immunoSEQ multiplex PCR, the repertoire was profiled, and TCRdb retains in-frame clones only, with some absent. The sample records roughly 80,000 clones, around 90% being singletons. J was trimmed by 0 bases and V by 3 bases; bases with no gene match: 3. The CDR3 consists of 16 residues. Germline V CDR1 and CDR2: SNHLY, FYNNEI. In regard to this clone: Its antigen is not known.

Points from the study as a whole: Cytomegalovirus-associated TCR beta chains were listed, numbering under 200. The classifier, whose performance was assessed in both the original and validation cohorts, reportedly diagnosed cytomegalovirus status with high specificity and sensitivity.

This receptor was taken from a young man in good health and CMV-seronegative. What was sequenced was PBMCs. The chain combines TRBV2 with TRBJ2-2, with 8 bases fitting TRBD2. CDR3: CASSETAGANTGELFF. CDR3 coding DNA: TGTGCCAGCAGTGAGACAGCGGGGGCGAACACCGGGGAGCTGTTTTTT.